The source of this TCR beta chain is a study of cytomegalovirus exposure and HLA in healthy donors. There are 11 residues in the CDR3. CDR1 is SGHDT, CDR2 YYEEEE, per germline. Trimming shortened V by 4 bases and J by 8 bases, and 9 bases separated the two germline ends. PCR primers comprised 60 Vbeta and 13 Jbeta primers. TCRdb's table, derived via immunoSEQ multiplex PCR, lists solely in-frame clones and lacks some. This sample has roughly 150,000 clones, with roughly 80% found just once. Sequenced material: PBMCs. The V gene is TRBV5-6, the J gene TRBJ1-2; no clear D gene. The sequence was collected from a woman in her 40s in good health and CMV-seropositive. CDR3 amino acids: CASSHRAGYTF. CDR3 nucleotide sequence: TGTGCCAGCAGCCATCGAGCAGGCTACACCTTC.